The 14 T cell receptor beta chains reported below all come from one sample, sequenced in a study of blood T cell repertoires in COVID-19 (dated by TCRdb to the early 2020s). Receptor libraries were prepared by the immunoSEQ multiplex PCR assay. Imported from immuneACCESS, the table was reduced by TCRdb to in-frame sequences with V and J called. These copies leave out some clones; in studies compared against another copy, an unresolved V gene accounts for under half, and the cause of the remainder is not known. The sample yields 440,000 or so clones; approximately 91% were counted once. The ten biggest clones cover around 1.5% of the sample. What was sequenced was peripheral blood. These receptors were collected from a middle-aged woman with COVID-19, enrolled during active disease.

This clone came up a few times. The chain has TRBV30 and TRBJ1-5; 11 bases fit TRBD1. CDR3 length: 13 amino acids. CDR1 and CDR2 (germline): GTSNPN, SVGIG (reference sequence). V gave up 5 bases and J gave up 6 bases; unmatched junction bases: 3. CDR3 sequence: CAWGQGAAQPQHF. The CDR3 nucleotides are TGTGCCTGGGGACAGGGGGCGGCTCAGCCCCAGCATTTT.

The J gene is TRBJ1-4, the V gene TRBV29-1; D may be TRBD1 (5 bases). V lost 2 bases and J lost 5, with 9 bases in between. The length of the CDR3 is 13 residues. The germline gives CDR1 SQVTM, CDR2 ANQGSEA. CDR3 region: CSVETGVNEKLFF. CDR3 DNA sequence: TGCAGCGTTGAAACAGGAGTAAATGAAAAACTGTTTTTT.

A remark on this clone: Within the sample, other DNA sequences also encode this same CDR3. The V gene is TRBV5-1, the J gene TRBJ2-1; D might be TRBD2 (5 bases). The germline V and J ends were trimmed by 6 bases and 0 bases, with 7 bases remaining between them. Looked up from germline, CDR1 is SGHRS and CDR2 is YFSETQ. The CDR3 loop spans 13 amino acids. The CDR3 DNA is TGCGCCAGCACCCGGGACTCCTACAATGAGCAGTTCTTC. Translating gives CASTRDSYNEQFF.

This chain links TRBV5-4 with TRBJ2-2; a weak D match, TRBD2 (5 bases). The CDR3 length is 15 residues. Germline V lookup: CDR1 SGHNT, CDR2 YYREEE (reference sequence). The V gene lost 4 bases and the J gene lost 3 bases, with 13 bases spanning the gap. The CDR3 nucleotides read TGTGCCAGCAGCCCGCGGGCGGCGGACACCGGGGAGCTGTTTTTT. Translating gives CASSPRAADTGELFF.

CDR3 sequence (DNA): TGTGCCAGCAGTTTAGTAGACTCCCGGAAGTCGGATCAGCCCCAGCATTTT. Its translation: CASSLVDSRKSDQPQHF. The V and J genes are TRBV27 and TRBJ1-5; D gene uncertain. V dropped 2 bases and J dropped 5 bases, with 19 bases sitting between them. Germline CDR1 and CDR2: MNHEY and SMNVEV (reference sequence). The CDR3 has 17 residues.

The V gene is TRBV3-1 (or the pseudogene TRBV3-2), the J gene TRBJ1-6; D may be TRBD1 (6 bases). Germline values: CDR1 LGHDT, CDR2 YNNKEL (reference sequence). There are 20 residues in the CDR3. V was pared by 2 bases and J by 0 bases, with 20 bases between. The CDR3 loop is CASSQFRFQGTSSYNSPLHF. CDR3 DNA sequence: TGTGCCAGCAGCCAATTCCGATTCCAGGGGACGAGCTCCTATAATTCACCCCTCCACTTT.

V is TRBV6-5 and J is TRBJ2-3; 9 positions agree with TRBD2. Germline loops: CDR1 MNHEY, CDR2 SVGAGI. The CDR3 contains 16 residues. After removal of 2 bases from V and 4 bases from J, the junction contained 7 bases not matched to a gene. CDR3 loop: CASSYEAGGASDTQYF. CDR3 sequence (DNA): TGTGCCAGCAGTTACGAGGCGGGAGGGGCCTCAGATACGCAGTATTTT.

This chain uses TRBV10-3 with TRBJ1-1; unclear D gene. CDR3 length equals 15 residues. The germline V gene encodes CDR1 ENHRY and CDR2 SYGVKD. Trimming shortened V by 6 bases and J by 1 base, and 15 bases separated the two germline ends. The CDR3 protein is CAIRTDTGSNTEAFF. CDR3 nucleotides: TGTGCCATCAGAACCGACACTGGCTCGAACACTGAAGCTTTCTTT.

This clone was seen once. CDR3 protein: CASSYQGSLAGYTF. CDR3 in DNA: TGTGCCAGCAGTTACCAGGGGAGCCTTGCTGGCTACACCTTC. This chain joins TRBV6-2 or TRBV6-3 and TRBJ1-2; maybe TRBD1 (6 bases). V was cut by 2 bases and J by 7 bases, with 14 bases left in between. CDR1 and CDR2 (germline): MNHEY, SVGEGT. The CDR3 is 14 residues long.

The chain has TRBV7-6 and TRBJ1-2; no reliable D call. Trimming took off 1 base at V and 4 bases at J, with 16 bases between the two ends. Per germline, CDR1 SGHVS and CDR2 FNYEAQ. The CDR3 consists of 16 residues. The CDR3 protein is CASSLEAGQGGYGYTF. The DNA of the CDR3 is TGTGCCAGCAGCTTAGAGGCCGGGCAAGGAGGCTATGGCTACACCTTC.

This clone occurred a few times. The J gene is TRBJ1-6, the V gene TRBV28; D remains unclear. The germline gives CDR1 MDHEN, CDR2 SYDVKM. The V end lost 5 bases, the J end lost 8 bases, and 19 bases lay between the germline ends. The CDR3 contains 16 residues. CDR3 nucleotides: TGTGCCAGCAGTCCTGTGTTAACAGTGAGGGATTCACCCCTCCACTTT. It translates to CASSPVLTVRDSPLHF.

CDR3 residues: CASRLRTGVDDTQYF. CDR3 coding DNA: TGTGCCAGCCGCCTCAGAACAGGGGTAGATGATACGCAGTATTTT. This chain uses TRBV27 with TRBJ2-3, with TRBD1 matching over 7 bases. With V trimmed by 8 bases and J by 6 bases, 14 bases remained unmatched. CDR1 is MNHEY, CDR2 SMNVEV, per germline (reference sequence). The CDR3 covers 15 residues.

Regarding this clone: The sample holds other DNA sequences that translate to the same CDR3. The genes are TRBV7-3 and TRBJ1-2; D ambiguous. This CDR3 contains 14 residues. The germline V and J ends were trimmed by 4 bases and 8 bases, with 17 bases remaining between them. Germline V gene sequence: CDR1 SGHTA, CDR2 FQGTGA. CDR3 bases: TGTGCCAGCAGCTACCTCGCGGCCTCCGGGGGCTACACCTTC. Its translation is CASSYLAASGGYTF.

The chain combines TRBV29-1 with TRBJ2-7; the D gene is possibly TRBD1 (5 bases). V lost 3 bases and J 3 bases, leaving 6 bases between the germline ends. CDR1 SQVTM and CDR2 ANQGSEA come from the germline V gene. The CDR3 has 11 amino acids. CDR3 in amino acids: CSVDQGYEQYF. The CDR3 DNA sequence: TGCAGCGTTGACCAGGGCTACGAGCAGTACTTC.